These T cell receptor beta chains were read from a single sample in a study of cytomegalovirus exposure and HLA in healthy donors. The method was immunoSEQ multiplex PCR; TCRdb's version includes in-frame clones alone and lacks a portion of them. This sample has approximately 130,000 clones, with roughly 90% found just once. The specimen was PBMCs. These receptors came from a woman under 30 in good health and CMV-seronegative. CDR3s include the opening cysteine and the closing phenylalanine or tryptophan. A D gene is named only where the DNA matches it firmly.

V,D,J,CDR3
TRBV9,-,TRBJ1-3,CASSVEEGGRGTIYF
TRBV28,TRBD1,TRBJ2-7,CASSNRGVGYEQYF
TRBV2,-,TRBJ1-2,CASKGQGKYGYTF
TRBV6-5,TRBD1,TRBJ2-5,CASSWGQLYTEQYF
TRBV5-1,-,TRBJ2-7,CASSLMALNYEQYF
TRBV7-9,-,TRBJ2-7,CASSQQAYEQYF
TRBV5-6,-,TRBJ2-7,CASSPDRDEQYF
TRBV6-5,TRBD1,TRBJ1-5,CASRPGTGGNQPQHF
TRBV27,-,TRBJ2-1,CASSLSPSNEQFF
TRBV4-1,-,TRBJ1-5,CASSQVSSIGQPQHF
TRBV7-9,-,TRBJ2-7,CASSLGAEQYF
TRBV28,TRBD1,TRBJ1-1,CASRTQGLGGLNTEAFF
TRBV6-4,-,TRBJ1-2,CASSDSSPDTDYGYTF
TRBV25-1,TRBD2,TRBJ2-7,CASQLAGGLEQYF
TRBV7-2,TRBD2,TRBJ2-1,CASSLAPGLANNEQFF
TRBV27,-,TRBJ2-1,CASSAGTREFF
TRBV10-3,TRBD2,TRBJ2-5,CATRLGLVSETQYF
TRBV6-1,TRBD1,TRBJ1-2,CASRDRPYGYTF
TRBV6-5,-,TRBJ1-2,CASSYSRWSEGTGYTF
TRBV4-3,TRBD2,TRBJ2-1,CASSQDRGTINEQFF
TRBV5-4,-,TRBJ1-2,CASLARGGSVGYTF
TRBV7-3,-,TRBJ2-1,CASSFIDNEQFF
TRBV6-5,TRBD1,TRBJ2-7,CASSQYWTGPYEQYF
TRBV21-1,-,TRBJ1-5,CASSPCPPTPRDRVCFVDF
TRBV28,TRBD2,TRBJ2-1,CASSATSGRSSYNEQFF
TRBV9,-,TRBJ2-3,CASSVGLGGTDTQYF
TRBV5-8,TRBD1,TRBJ1-4,CASSLGRGYQGESEKLFF
TRBV7-9,-,TRBJ1-3,CASSPAWGGGNTIYF